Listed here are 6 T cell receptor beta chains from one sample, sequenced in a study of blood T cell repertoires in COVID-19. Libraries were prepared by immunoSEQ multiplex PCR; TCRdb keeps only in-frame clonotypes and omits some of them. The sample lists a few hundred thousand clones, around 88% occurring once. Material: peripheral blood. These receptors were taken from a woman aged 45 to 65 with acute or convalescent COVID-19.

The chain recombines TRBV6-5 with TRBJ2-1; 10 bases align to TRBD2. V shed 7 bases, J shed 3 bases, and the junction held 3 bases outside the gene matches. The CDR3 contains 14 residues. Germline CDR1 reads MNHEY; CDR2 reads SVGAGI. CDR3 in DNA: TGTGCCAGCACCCGACTAGCGGGCTACAATGAGCAGTTCTTC. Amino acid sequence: CASTRLAGYNEQFF.

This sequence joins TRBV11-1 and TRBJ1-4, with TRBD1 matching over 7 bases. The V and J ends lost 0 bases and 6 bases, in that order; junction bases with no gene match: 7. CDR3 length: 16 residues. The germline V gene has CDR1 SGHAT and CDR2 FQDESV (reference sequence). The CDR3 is CASSLAPTGVDEKLFF. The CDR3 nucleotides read TGTGCCAGCAGCTTAGCCCCAACAGGGGTTGATGAAAAACTGTTTTTT.

As DNA, the CDR3 is TGCGCCAGCAGCTTGGGGCAGGGAACTAATGAAAAACTGTTTTTT. Protein product: CASSLGQGTNEKLFF. This sequence joins TRBV5-1 and TRBJ1-4, with D possibly matching TRBD1 (5 bases). Trimming left V 0 bases short and J 1 base short, with 7 bases between. This CDR3 spans 15 amino acids. Germline V gene sequence: CDR1 SGHRS, CDR2 YFSETQ.

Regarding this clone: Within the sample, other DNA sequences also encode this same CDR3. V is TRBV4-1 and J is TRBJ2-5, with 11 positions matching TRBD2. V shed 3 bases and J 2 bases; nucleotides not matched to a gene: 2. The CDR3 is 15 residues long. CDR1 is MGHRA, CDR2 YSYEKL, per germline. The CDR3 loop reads CASSQGTSGQETQYF. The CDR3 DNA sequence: TGCGCCAGCAGCCAGGGGACTAGCGGACAAGAGACCCAGTACTTC.

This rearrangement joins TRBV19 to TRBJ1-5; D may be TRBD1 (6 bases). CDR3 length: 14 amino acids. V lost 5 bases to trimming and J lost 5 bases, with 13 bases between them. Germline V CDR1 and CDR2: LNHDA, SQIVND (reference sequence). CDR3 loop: CASSPQGRDQPQHF. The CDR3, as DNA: TGTGCCAGTAGTCCTCAGGGGCGCGATCAGCCCCAGCATTTT.

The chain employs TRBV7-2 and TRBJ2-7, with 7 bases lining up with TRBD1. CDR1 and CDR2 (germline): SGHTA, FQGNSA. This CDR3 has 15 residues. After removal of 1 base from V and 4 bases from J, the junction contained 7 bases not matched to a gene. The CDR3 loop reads CASSLGSVTGYEQYF. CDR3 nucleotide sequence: TGTGCCAGCAGCTTAGGGTCGGTGACAGGGTACGAGCAGTACTTC.